These T cell receptor beta chains were read from a single sample in a study of molecular identifiers for immune sequencing clone quantification. From the PCR reads, TCRdb called clonotypes with MiXCR, one entry per CDR3 protein. The data contain roughly 320,000 distinct CDR3 sequences, roughly 24% of them singletons. The specimen sequenced was naive CD8+ T cells from blood, with Jurkat cell RNA spiked in. Every receptor here comes from a human donor in good health. Some libraries in this study had Jurkat cell RNA spiked in. The CDR3 runs from the conserved cysteine through the conserved F or W. D genes are given only for firm matches. The size entry is marked missing in some rows and otherwise reads once, few, many or a size class.

TRBJ1-5	TRBV27	-	-	14	TGTGCCAGCAGTCAAGCAGGGCCCCATCAGCCCCAGCATTTT	CASSQAGPHQPQHF
TRBJ2-3	TRBV6-5	-	many	15	TGTGCCAGCAGTTACTCGATAGGGTTGGCAGATACGCAGTATTTT	CASSYSIGLADTQYF
TRBJ2-7	TRBV7-9	TRBD1	-	15	TGTGCCAGCAGCCCACGGACAGGGGGCTGGTACGAGCAGTACTTC	CASSPRTGGWYEQYF
TRBJ2-3	TRBV12-5	-	-	13	TGTGCTAGTGGTTTCCCAGGGCCAGATACGCAGTATTTT	CASGFPGPDTQYF
TRBJ2-5	TRBV13	-	-	15	TGTGCCCGCAGCTTACCCCCGGGCGGTGTAGCGACCCCGTCCTTC	CARSLPPGGVATPSF
TRBJ2-2	TRBV24-1	TRBD1	many	18	TGTGCCACCAGTGATCCACCCGGACAGGGTGTGGGCACCGGGGAGCTGTTTTTT	CATSDPPGQGVGTGELFF
TRBJ2-5	TRBV9	TRBD2	few	16	TGTGCCAGCAGCTCCGGCGGGGGTAGTCGGCAAGAGACCCAGTACTTC	CASSSGGGSRQETQYF
TRBJ2-3	TRBV7-2	-	many	15	TGTGCCAGCAGTCCAGACTGGTGGAGCACAGATACGCAGTATTTT	CASSPDWWSTDTQYF
TRBJ2-2	TRBV9	-	few	19	TGTGCCAGCAGCGTAGGTAGGGGCCGTTTTGGCGGGAACACCGGGGAGCTGTTTTTT	CASSVGRGRFGGNTGELFF
TRBJ2-7	TRBV29-1	-	many	13	TGCAGCGTTGAAGATCCCAGGGACTACGAGCAGTACTTC	CSVEDPRDYEQYF
TRBJ1-1	TRBV10-2	-	-	16	TGCGCCAGCAGTGAGTCGCTCCGCCAGGGCAACACTGAAGCTTTCTTT	CASSESLRQGNTEAFF
TRBJ2-6	TRBV4-2	-	-	15	TGTGCCAGCAGCCAAGACCGCTCTGGGGCCGACGTCCTGACTTTC	CASSQDRSGADVLTF
TRBJ2-5	TRBV30	-	many	15	TGTGCCTGGAGTGTACTGCACAACCGCCAAGAGACCCAGTACTTC	CAWSVLHNRQETQYF
TRBJ2-2	TRBV7-9	TRBD2	few	20	TGTGCCAGCAGCTTAGCGGTGGCACTAGCGGGAGGGCCGCGCACCGGGGAGCTGTTTTTT	CASSLAVALAGGPRTGELFF
TRBJ2-7	TRBV12-5	-	-	16	TGTGCTAGTGGTTTGCCACAAGACCCGGGACGCTACGAGCAGTACTTC	CASGLPQDPGRYEQYF
TRBJ1-5	TRBV6-2/TRBV6-3	-	many	13	TGTGCCAGCAGCTGGGTACTCTCGGAGCCCCAGCATTTT	CASSWVLSEPQHF